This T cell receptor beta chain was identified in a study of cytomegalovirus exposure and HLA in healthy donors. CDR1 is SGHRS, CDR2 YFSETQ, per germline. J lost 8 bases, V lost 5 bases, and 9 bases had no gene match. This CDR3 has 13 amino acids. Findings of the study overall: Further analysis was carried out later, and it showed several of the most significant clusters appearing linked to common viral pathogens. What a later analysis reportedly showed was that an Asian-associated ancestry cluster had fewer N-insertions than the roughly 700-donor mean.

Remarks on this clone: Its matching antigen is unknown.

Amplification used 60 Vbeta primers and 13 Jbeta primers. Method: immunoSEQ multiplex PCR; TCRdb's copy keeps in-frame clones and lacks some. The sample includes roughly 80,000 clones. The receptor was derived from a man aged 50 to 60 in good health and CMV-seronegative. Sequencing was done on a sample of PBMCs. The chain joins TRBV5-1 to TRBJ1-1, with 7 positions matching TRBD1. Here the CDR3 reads CASRQIGGGEAFF. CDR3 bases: TGCGCCAGCAGGCAGATAGGGGGCGGAGAAGCTTTCTTT. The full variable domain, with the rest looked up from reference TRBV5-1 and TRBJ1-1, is KAGVTQTPRYLIKTRGQQVTLSCSPISGHRSVSWYQQTPGQGLQFLFEYFSETQRNKGNFPGRFSGRQFSNSRSEMNVSTLELGDSALYLCASRQIGGGEAFFGQGTRLTVV.